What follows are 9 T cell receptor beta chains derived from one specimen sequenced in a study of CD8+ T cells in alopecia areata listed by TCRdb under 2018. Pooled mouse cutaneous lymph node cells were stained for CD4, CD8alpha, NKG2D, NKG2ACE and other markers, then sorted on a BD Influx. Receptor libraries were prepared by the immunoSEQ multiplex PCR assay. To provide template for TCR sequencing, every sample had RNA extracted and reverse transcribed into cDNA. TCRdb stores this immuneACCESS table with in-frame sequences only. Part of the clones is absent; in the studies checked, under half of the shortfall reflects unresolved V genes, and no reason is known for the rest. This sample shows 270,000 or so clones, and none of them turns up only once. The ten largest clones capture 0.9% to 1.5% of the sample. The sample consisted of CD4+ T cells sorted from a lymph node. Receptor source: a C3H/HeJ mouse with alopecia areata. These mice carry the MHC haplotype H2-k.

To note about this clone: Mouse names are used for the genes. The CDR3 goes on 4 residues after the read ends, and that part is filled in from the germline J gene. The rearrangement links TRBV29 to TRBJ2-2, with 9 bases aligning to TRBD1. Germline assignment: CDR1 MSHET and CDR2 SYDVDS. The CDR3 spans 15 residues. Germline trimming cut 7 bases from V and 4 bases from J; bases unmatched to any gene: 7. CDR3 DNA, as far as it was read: TGTGCTAGCACCACAGGGGGCGCGGGCACCGGG. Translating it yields CASTTGGAGTG. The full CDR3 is CASTTGGAGTGQLYF.

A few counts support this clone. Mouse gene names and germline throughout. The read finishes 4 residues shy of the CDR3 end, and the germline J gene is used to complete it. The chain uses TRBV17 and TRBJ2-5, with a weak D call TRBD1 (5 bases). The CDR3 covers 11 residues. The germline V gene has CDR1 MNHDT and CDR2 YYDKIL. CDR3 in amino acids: CASPGKDTQYF. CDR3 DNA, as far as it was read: TGTGCTAGCCCAGGGAAAGAC.

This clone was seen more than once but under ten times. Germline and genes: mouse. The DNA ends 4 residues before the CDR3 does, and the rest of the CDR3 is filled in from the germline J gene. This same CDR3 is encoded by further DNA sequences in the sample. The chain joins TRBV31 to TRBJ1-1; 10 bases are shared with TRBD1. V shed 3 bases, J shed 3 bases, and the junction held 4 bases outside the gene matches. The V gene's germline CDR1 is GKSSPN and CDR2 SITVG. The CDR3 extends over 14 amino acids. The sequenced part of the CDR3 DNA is TGTGCCTGGAGCCCCGGGACAGGGGACACA. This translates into CAWSPGTGDT. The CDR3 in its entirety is CAWSPGTGDTEVFF.

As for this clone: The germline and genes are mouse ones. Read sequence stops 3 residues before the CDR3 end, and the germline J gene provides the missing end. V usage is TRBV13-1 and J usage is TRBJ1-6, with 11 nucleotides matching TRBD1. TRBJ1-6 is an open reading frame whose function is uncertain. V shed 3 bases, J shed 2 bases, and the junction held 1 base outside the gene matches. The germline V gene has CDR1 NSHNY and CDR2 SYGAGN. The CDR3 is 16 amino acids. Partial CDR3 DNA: TGTGCCAGCAGTGGGGACAGGGGGACCTATAATTCGCCC. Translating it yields CASSGDRGTYNSP. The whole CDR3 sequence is CASSGDRGTYNSPLYF.

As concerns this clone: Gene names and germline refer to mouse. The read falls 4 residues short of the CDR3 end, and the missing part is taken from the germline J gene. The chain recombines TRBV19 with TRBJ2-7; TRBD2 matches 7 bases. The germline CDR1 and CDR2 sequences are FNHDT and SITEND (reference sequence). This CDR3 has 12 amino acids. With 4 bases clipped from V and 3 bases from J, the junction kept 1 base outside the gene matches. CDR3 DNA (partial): TGTGCCAGCAGTGGGGGGGTCTAT. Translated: CASSGGVY. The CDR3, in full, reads CASSGGVYEQYF.

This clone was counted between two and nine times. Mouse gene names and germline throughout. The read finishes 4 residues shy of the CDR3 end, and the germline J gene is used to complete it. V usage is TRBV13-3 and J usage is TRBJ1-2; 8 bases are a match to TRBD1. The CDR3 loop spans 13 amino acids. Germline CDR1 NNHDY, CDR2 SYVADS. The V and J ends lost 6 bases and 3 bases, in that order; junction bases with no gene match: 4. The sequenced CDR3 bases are TGTGCCAGCACCCCGACAGGGGACTCC. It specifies CASTPTGDS. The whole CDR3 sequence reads CASTPTGDSDYTF.

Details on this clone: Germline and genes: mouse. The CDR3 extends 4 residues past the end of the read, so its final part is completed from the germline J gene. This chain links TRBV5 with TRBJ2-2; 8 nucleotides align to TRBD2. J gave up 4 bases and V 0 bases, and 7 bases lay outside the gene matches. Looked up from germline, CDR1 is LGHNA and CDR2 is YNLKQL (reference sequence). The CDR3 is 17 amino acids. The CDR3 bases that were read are TGTGCCAGCAGCCAAGAGACCTGGGGGGACGGCACCGGG. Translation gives CASSQETWGDGTG. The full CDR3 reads CASSQETWGDGTGQLYF.

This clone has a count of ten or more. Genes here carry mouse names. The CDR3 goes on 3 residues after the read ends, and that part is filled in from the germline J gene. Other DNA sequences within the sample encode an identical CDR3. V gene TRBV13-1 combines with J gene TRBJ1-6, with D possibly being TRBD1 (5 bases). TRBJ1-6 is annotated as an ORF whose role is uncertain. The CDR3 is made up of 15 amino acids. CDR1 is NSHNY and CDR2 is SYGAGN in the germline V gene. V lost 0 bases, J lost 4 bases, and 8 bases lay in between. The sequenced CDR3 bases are TGTGCCAGCAGTGATGCGAGGGGTTATAATTCGCCC. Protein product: CASSDARGYNSP. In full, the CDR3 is CASSDARGYNSPLYF.

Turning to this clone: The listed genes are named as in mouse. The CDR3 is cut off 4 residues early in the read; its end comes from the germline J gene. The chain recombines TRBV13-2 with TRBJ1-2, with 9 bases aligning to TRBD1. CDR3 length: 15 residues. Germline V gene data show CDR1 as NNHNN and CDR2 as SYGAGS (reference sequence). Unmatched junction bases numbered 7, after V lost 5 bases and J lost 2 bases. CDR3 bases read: TGTGCCAGCGGCACCGGGACAGGGCTTAACTCC. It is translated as CASGTGTGLNS. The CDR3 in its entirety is CASGTGTGLNSDYTF.